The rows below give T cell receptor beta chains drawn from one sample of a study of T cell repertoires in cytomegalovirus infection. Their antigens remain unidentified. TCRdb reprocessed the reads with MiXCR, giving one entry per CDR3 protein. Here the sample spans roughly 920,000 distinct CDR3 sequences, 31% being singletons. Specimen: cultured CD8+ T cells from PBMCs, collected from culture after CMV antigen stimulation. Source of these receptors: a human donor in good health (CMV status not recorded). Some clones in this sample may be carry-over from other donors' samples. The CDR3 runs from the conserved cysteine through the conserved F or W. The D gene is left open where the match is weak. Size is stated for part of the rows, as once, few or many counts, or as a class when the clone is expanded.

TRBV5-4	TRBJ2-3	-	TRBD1	CASSTRQGTVGTDTQYF	TGTGCCAGCAGCACCAGACAGGGGACGGTTGGCACAGATACGCAGTATTTT
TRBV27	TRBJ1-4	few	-	CASSFGRVNEKLFF	TGTGCCAGCAGTTTTGGCCGGGTGAATGAAAAACTGTTTTTT
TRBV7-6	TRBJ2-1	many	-	CASSLAGQYNEQFF	TGTGCCAGCAGCTTAGCGGGCCAGTACAATGAGCAGTTCTTC
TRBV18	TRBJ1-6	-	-	CASSPEARATDSPLHF	TGTGCCAGCTCACCAGAGGCTCGGGCTACGGATTCACCCCTCCACTTT
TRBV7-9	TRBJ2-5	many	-	CASSQVGQRQETQYF	TGTGCCAGCAGCCAGGTGGGACAACGCCAAGAGACCCAGTACTTC
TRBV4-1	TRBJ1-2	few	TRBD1	CASSHLPGQGPGGYTF	TGCGCCAGCAGCCATCTTCCGGGACAGGGCCCGGGGGGCTACACCTTC
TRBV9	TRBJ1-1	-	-	CASSVEVQYTEAFF	TGTGCCAGCAGCGTAGAAGTGCAGTACACTGAAGCTTTCTTT
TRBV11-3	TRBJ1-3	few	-	CASSGEPGEEATIYF	TGTGCCAGCAGCGGGGAGCCCGGGGAAGAGGCCACCATATATTTT
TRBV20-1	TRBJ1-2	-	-	CSANLPEGAPYGYTF	TGCAGTGCCAACCTTCCGGAAGGGGCGCCATATGGCTACACCTTC
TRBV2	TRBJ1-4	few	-	CASSDLGGDATNEKLFF	TGTGCCAGCAGTGACCTAGGGGGGGACGCAACTAATGAAAAACTGTTTTTT
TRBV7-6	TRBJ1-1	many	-	CASRPHEAVNTEAFF	TGTGCCAGCAGGCCCCACGAGGCGGTGAACACTGAAGCTTTCTTT
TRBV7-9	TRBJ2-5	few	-	CASSLVLSGQETQYF	TGTGCCAGCAGCTTAGTTTTGAGCGGGCAAGAGACCCAGTACTTC
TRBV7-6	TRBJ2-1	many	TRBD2	CASSLRTVKRGEHNEQFF	TGTGCCAGCAGCTTACGGACTGTAAAGCGGGGGGAGCACAATGAGCAGTTCTTC
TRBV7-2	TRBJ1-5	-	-	CASSHSPRDQGLNQPQHF	TGTGCCAGCAGCCACTCACCCCGGGACCAGGGACTCAATCAGCCCCAGCATTTT
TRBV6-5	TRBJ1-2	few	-	CASRLGLEGPVGYGYTF	TGTGCCAGCAGACTCGGACTAGAGGGGCCCGTAGGCTATGGCTACACCTTC
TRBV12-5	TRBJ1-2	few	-	CASAWDSKGYGYTF	TGTGCTAGTGCCTGGGACTCAAAGGGCTATGGCTACACCTTC
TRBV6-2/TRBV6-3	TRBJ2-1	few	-	CASSYSTRADYNEQFF	TGTGCCAGCAGTTACTCGACCAGGGCAGACTACAATGAGCAGTTCTTC
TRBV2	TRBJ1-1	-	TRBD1	CASPGQAIYLNTEAFF	TGTGCCAGCCCAGGACAGGCTATCTATCTGAACACTGAAGCTTTCTTT
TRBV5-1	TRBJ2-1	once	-	CASSREGVGAGEQFF	TGCGCCAGCAGCCGGGAAGGAGTCGGGGCGGGAGAGCAGTTCTTC
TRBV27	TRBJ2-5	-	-	CASSPRDQETQYF	TGTGCCAGCAGTCCCCGGGATCAAGAGACCCAGTACTTC
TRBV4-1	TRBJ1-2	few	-	CASSQDYAAEYGYTF	TGCGCCAGCAGCCAAGATTACGCGGCCGAGTATGGCTACACCTTC
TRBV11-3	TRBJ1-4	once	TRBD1	CASSQTRTGVPGKLFF	TGTGCCAGCAGCCAGACCCGAACAGGGGTCCCGGGGAAACTGTTTTTT
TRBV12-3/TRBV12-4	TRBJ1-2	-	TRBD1	CASSYGQALYTF	TGTGCCAGCAGCTACGGACAGGCCCTCTACACCTTC
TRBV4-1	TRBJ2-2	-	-	CASTKEWVLTGELFF	TGCGCCAGCACTAAAGAGTGGGTACTAACCGGGGAGCTGTTTTTT
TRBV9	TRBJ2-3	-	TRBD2	CASSLRGLAESTDTQYF	TGTGCCAGCAGCCTCAGAGGACTAGCGGAGAGCACAGATACGCAGTATTTT
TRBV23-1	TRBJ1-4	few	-	CASSQSQGSLREKLFF	TGCGCCAGCAGTCAATCCCAGGGATCGTTGAGGGAAAAACTGTTTTTT
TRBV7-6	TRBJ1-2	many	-	CASSPRGGGTGYTF	TGTGCCAGCAGCCCCAGAGGCGGGGGAACTGGCTACACCTTC
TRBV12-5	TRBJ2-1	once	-	CASGLVDSGLLNEQFF	TGTGCTAGTGGTTTGGTAGACAGCGGACTCCTAAATGAGCAGTTCTTC
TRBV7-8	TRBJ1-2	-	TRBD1	CANSLTPGQSNYGYTF	TGTGCCAACAGCTTAACTCCGGGACAGAGTAACTATGGCTACACCTTC